Below are 16 T cell receptor beta chains sequenced from a single sample in a study of identical twins. TCRdb ran MiXCR on the 5' RACE reads and lists one entry per CDR3 protein. This table holds around 690,000 distinct CDR3 sequences, 20% to 25% found once. The sample also formed part of further work on T cells expressing NK-cell markers.

The sample comprised PBMCs. These receptors were taken from a woman between 18 and 29 years old in good health.

The chain carries TRBV7-8 and TRBJ2-7; TRBD1 might be the D (5 bases). This CDR3 is 13 amino acids long. V lost 6 bases and J lost 3, with 12 bases in between. The germline CDR1 and CDR2 sequences are SGHVS and FQNEAQ. The CDR3 protein is CASSGRGYYEQYF. The CDR3 DNA sequence: TGTGCCAGCAGTGGAAGGGGCTACTACGAGCAGTACTTC.

CDR3 amino acids: CSARVDRTGGYEQYF. The CDR3 DNA follows: TGCAGTGCTAGAGTCGACCGGACAGGGGGCTACGAGCAGTACTTC. The gene calls are TRBV20-1 and TRBJ2-7; 10 bases are a match to TRBD1. V dropped 1 base and J dropped 3; count of bases not matched to a gene: 6. The germline V gene has CDR1 DFQATT and CDR2 SNEGSKA (reference sequence). The CDR3 runs to 15 residues.

The CDR3 loop is CASSFTPDAHSYTF. For the CDR3, the DNA is TGTGCCAGCAGCTTTACCCCGGACGCACATAGCTACACCTTC. The J gene is TRBJ1-2, the V gene TRBV5-5; D is ambiguous. Per the germline V gene, CDR1 is SGHKS and CDR2 is YYEKEE (reference sequence). Trimming pared 2 bases from V and 9 bases from J, leaving 17 bases between. The CDR3 is 14 residues long.

V usage is TRBV12-3 or TRBV12-4 and J usage is TRBJ1-5; TRBD1 matches at 10 bases. V shed 4 bases and J 7 bases; nucleotides not matched to a gene: 10. CDR3 length: 16 amino acids. CDR3 nucleotide sequence: TGTGCCAGCAGTTCGCGGACAGGGGGAACAGGGCAGCCCCAGCATTTT. Translating it yields CASSSRTGGTGQPQHF.

V and J are TRBV6-6 and TRBJ2-2; D is unresolved. Trimming left V 6 bases short and J 9 bases short, with 8 bases between. This CDR3 is 11 amino acids long. CDR1 MNHNY and CDR2 SVGAGI come from the germline V gene (reference sequence). The CDR3 DNA sequence: TGTGCCAGCAGCCCGCACAGGGAGCTGTTTTTT. It specifies CASSPHRELFF.

The V call is TRBV20-1, the J call TRBJ2-5, with 7 bases identical to TRBD2. This CDR3 spans 13 amino acids. Germline V gene lookup returns CDR1 DFQATT and CDR2 SNEGSKA (reference sequence). V lost 6 bases and J lost 10; bases outside the gene matches: 14. The CDR3 reads CSAPGAGGEGQYF. The DNA for the CDR3 is TGCAGTGCACCCGGCGCGGGCGGGGAGGGCCAGTACTTC.

A few counts support this clonotype. The CDR3 loop is CASSLGQGDNIQYF. The CDR3 DNA sequence: TGCGCCAGCAGCTTGGGACAGGGGGACAACATTCAGTACTTC. The chain links TRBV5-1 to TRBJ2-4; TRBD1 agrees at 9 bases. The CDR3 has 14 amino acids. From germline, CDR1 is SGHRS and CDR2 YFSETQ. With V trimmed by 0 bases and J by 7 bases, 2 bases remained unmatched.

There are a few counts of this clonotype. The CDR3 here is CATSRGTGAYEQYF. The CDR3 DNA reads TGTGCCACCAGCAGAGGGACAGGAGCCTACGAGCAGTACTTC. This chain joins TRBV15 and TRBJ2-7; TRBD1 matches 7 bases. V lost 1 base and J lost 2; bases outside the gene matches: 2. This CDR3 spans 14 amino acids. Looked up from germline, CDR1 is LNHNV and CDR2 is YYDKDF (reference sequence).

The gene calls are TRBV12-3 or TRBV12-4 and TRBJ1-1; TRBD1 aligns across 10 bases. This CDR3 spans 14 amino acids. Trimming took 6 bases from V and 6 from J; bases not matched to a gene: 7. The CDR3 bases are TGTGCCAGCAGGAACGACAGGGGGCATCCTGAAGCTTTCTTT. It yields the protein CASRNDRGHPEAFF.

This clonotype was seen a few times. The gene calls are TRBV20-1 and TRBJ2-7, with 10 bases lining up with TRBD2. There are 14 residues in the CDR3. V was pared by 6 bases and J by 6 bases, with 11 bases of the junction left unmatched. Germline CDR1 DFQATT, CDR2 SNEGSKA (reference sequence). The CDR3: CSATLAGVQSEQYF. In DNA form, the CDR3 reads TGCAGTGCGACTCTAGCGGGAGTACAAAGCGAGCAGTACTTC.

This clonotype was detected only a few times. The chain employs TRBV10-3 and TRBJ2-5; D may be TRBD1 (6 bases). Looked up from germline, CDR1 is ENHRY and CDR2 is SYGVKD. CDR3 size: 13 residues. Trimming took off 4 bases at V and 3 bases at J, with 9 bases between the two ends. CDR3 in DNA: TGTGCCATCAGTGGATGGACAGAAGAGACCCAGTACTTC. This encodes CAISGWTEETQYF.

This clonotype was counted only a few times. CDR3 protein: CASSQGLSTDTQYF. CDR3 sequence (DNA): TGTGCCAGCAGCCAGGGTCTTAGCACAGATACGCAGTATTTT. The chain couples TRBV3-1 to TRBJ2-3; D gene unclear. This CDR3 region has 14 residues. V lost 3 bases to trimming and J lost 0 bases, with 7 bases between them. Germline CDR1 and CDR2: LGHDT and YNNKEL (reference sequence).

The gene calls are TRBV20-1 and TRBJ2-5; tentatively, D is TRBD1 or TRBD2 (5 bases each). Germline V gene data show CDR1 as DFQATT and CDR2 as SNEGSKA (reference sequence). The CDR3 consists of 14 residues. Trimming pared 4 bases from V and 2 bases from J, leaving 14 bases between. DNA for the CDR3: TGCAGTGCTACAGGTGGGACCTCACAAGAGACCCAGTACTTC. Its translation: CSATGGTSQETQYF.

The CDR3 is CASRGLAGQDEQFF. The CDR3 nucleotides read TGCGCCAGCAGGGGACTAGCGGGGCAGGATGAGCAGTTCTTC. The chain links TRBV5-1 to TRBJ2-1; TRBD2 matches 13 bases. CDR1 and CDR2 (germline): SGHRS, YFSETQ. J was trimmed by 8 bases and V by 5 bases; bases with no gene match: 4. This CDR3 has 14 residues.

This chain links TRBV6-5 with TRBJ2-2, with TRBD2 as a possible D gene (5 bases). CDR1 and CDR2 (germline): MNHEY, SVGAGI. The CDR3 sequence is 15 residues long. Trimming shortened V by 7 bases and J by 0 bases, and 12 bases separated the two germline ends. The CDR3 DNA follows: TGTGCCAGCAATTTAGGGAGAACGAACACCGGGGAGCTGTTTTTT. Its protein product is CASNLGRTNTGELFF.

J is TRBJ2-7 and V is TRBV20-1; 7 bases line up with TRBD1. J lost 2 bases, V lost 5 bases, and 6 bases had no gene match. Germline loops: CDR1 DFQATT, CDR2 SNEGSKA (reference sequence). The CDR3 has 13 residues. The CDR3 loop is CSAFGTEAYEQYF. The CDR3 bases are TGCAGTGCTTTCGGGACAGAAGCCTACGAGCAGTACTTC.